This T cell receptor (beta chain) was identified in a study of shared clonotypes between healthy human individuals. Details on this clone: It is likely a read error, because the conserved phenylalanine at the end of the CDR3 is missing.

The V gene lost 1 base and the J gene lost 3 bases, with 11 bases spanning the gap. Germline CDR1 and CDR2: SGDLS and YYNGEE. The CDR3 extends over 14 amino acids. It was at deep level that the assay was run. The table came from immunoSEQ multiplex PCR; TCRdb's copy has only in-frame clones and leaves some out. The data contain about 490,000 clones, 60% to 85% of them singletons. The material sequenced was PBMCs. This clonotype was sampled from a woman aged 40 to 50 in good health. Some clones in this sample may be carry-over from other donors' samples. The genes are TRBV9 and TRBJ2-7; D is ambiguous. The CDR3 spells CASSVSTAYYEQYL. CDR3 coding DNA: TGTGCCAGCAGCGTATCAACTGCCTACTACGAGCAGTACTTA.